Shown below are 10 T cell receptor beta chains from a single sample sequenced in a study of cytomegalovirus exposure and HLA in healthy donors (dated by TCRdb to about 2017). Library generation was performed with the immunoSEQ multiplex PCR assay. A mixture of 60 forward primers for TCR Vbeta segments and 13 reverse primers for TCR Jbeta segments was used in the multiplex PCR. The table was pulled from immuneACCESS by TCRdb, which kept in-frame rearrangements only. Such tables lose some clones; where checked, under half of the loss comes from unresolved V genes, and the rest has no known cause. The sample table shows around 150,000 clones, and roughly 80% are seen once. Of the sample, approximately 11% falls within the top ten clones. The sequenced sample was PBMCs. These receptor sequences come from a man aged 18 to 29 in good health and CMV-seropositive.

The chain joins TRBV15 to TRBJ2-1; D is possibly TRBD1 (6 bases). The germline V and J ends were trimmed by 4 bases and 4 bases, with 8 bases remaining between them. CDR3 length: 13 amino acids. The germline CDR1 and CDR2 sequences are LNHNV and YYDKDF (reference sequence). The CDR3 DNA reads as TGTGCCACCAGCACCGGGACATACAATGAGCAGTTCTTC. Amino acid sequence: CATSTGTYNEQFF.

V is TRBV7-2 and J is TRBJ2-3, with a possible D match to TRBD1 (6 bases). V lost 5 bases and J lost 7, with 19 bases in between. This CDR3 comprises 15 residues. Germline V gene lookup returns CDR1 SGHTA and CDR2 FQGNSA. CDR3 residues: CASSLWTASPHTQYF. Written as DNA, the CDR3 is TGTGCCAGCAGCCTTTGGACAGCTAGCCCCCATACGCAGTATTTT.

The rearrangement links TRBV4-1 to TRBJ1-2; D uncertain. This CDR3 spans 15 amino acids. V lost 5 bases and J lost 2, with 15 bases in between. Germline-derived CDR1 and CDR2 are MGHRA and YSYEKL. CDR3 bases: TGCGCCAGCAGCGATTCTCAGGCGACGAACTATGGCTACACCTTC. It is translated as CASSDSQATNYGYTF.

V gene TRBV7-6 combines with J gene TRBJ2-1; D is ambiguous. CDR3 length equals 13 residues. CDR1 is SGHVS, CDR2 FNYEAQ, per germline. V lost 5 bases, J lost 4 bases, and 9 bases lay in between. DNA of the CDR3: TGTGCCAGCAGCCCCCGCGGATACAATGAGCAGTTCTTC. This sequence encodes CASSPRGYNEQFF.

This rearrangement joins TRBV6-5 to TRBJ1-1; possible D gene TRBD1, 6 bases. CDR1 is MNHEY, CDR2 SVGAGI, per germline. The CDR3 contains 15 residues. Trimming removed 5 bases at V and 4 bases at J, with 17 bases between. CDR3 in DNA: TGTGCCAGCAGTGGCCGGGGGGCCGGGAGCACTGAAGCTTTCTTT. This gives the protein CASSGRGAGSTEAFF.

DNA for the CDR3: TGTGCCAGCAGTTTCGAGCGATCTAGCACAGATACGCAGTATTTT. Its protein product is CASSFERSSTDTQYF. The chain couples TRBV28 to TRBJ2-3, with no clear D. In germline, CDR1 is MDHEN, CDR2 SYDVKM. Trimming shortened V by 3 bases and J by 0 bases, and 10 bases separated the two germline ends. The CDR3 has 15 residues.

There are a few counts of this clone. This chain links TRBV2 with TRBJ2-3, with 10 bases identical to TRBD2. From germline, CDR1 is SNHLY and CDR2 FYNNEI. Trimming removed 8 bases from V and 6 bases from J; junction bases left unmatched: 8. The CDR3 consists of 14 residues. Here the CDR3 DNA reads TGTGCCAGCGGTCTAGCGGGAGAGAGGGATACGCAGTATTTT. Residues: CASGLAGERDTQYF. Combining the CDR3 with reference TRBV2 and TRBJ2-3 gives the whole variable domain EPEVTQTPSHQVTQMGQEVILRCVPISNHLYFYWYRQILGQKVEFLVSFYNNEISEKSEIFDDQFSVERPDGSNFTLKIRSTKLEDSAMYFCASGLAGERDTQYFGPGTRLTVL.

The table lists this clone with a few counts. CDR3 nucleotide sequence: TGTGCCAGCAGTTACAACTTGCGACAGGCCTCCTACGAGCAGTACTTC. Translation gives CASSYNLRQASYEQYF. The chain is built from TRBV6-5 and TRBJ2-7; D may be TRBD1 (6 bases). The CDR3 spans 16 residues. From germline, CDR1 is MNHEY and CDR2 SVGAGI. V gave up 2 bases and J gave up 0 bases, with 14 bases separating them.

The gene calls are TRBV7-7 and TRBJ2-7, with 7 positions matching TRBD2. This CDR3 contains 13 residues. The germline CDR1 and CDR2 sequences are SSHAT and FNYEAQ (reference sequence). V dropped 6 bases and J dropped 3; count of bases not matched to a gene: 5. The CDR3 DNA reads as TGTGCCAGCAGTCTTGGGAGGGACTACGAGCAGTACTTC. Translation: CASSLGRDYEQYF. Based on the CDR3 plus reference TRBV7-7 and TRBJ2-7, the full variable domain is GAGVSQSPRYKVTKRGQDVTLRCDPISSHATLYWYQQALGQGPEFLTYFNYEAQPDKSGLPSDRFSAERPEGSISTLTIQRTEQRDSAMYRCASSLGRDYEQYFGPGTRLTVT.

V gene TRBV28 combines with J gene TRBJ2-1; 8 bases are shared with TRBD2. This CDR3 is 13 amino acids long. The germline CDR1 and CDR2 sequences are MDHEN and SYDVKM. With 6 bases clipped from V and 10 bases from J, the junction kept 8 bases outside the gene matches. The CDR3 DNA follows: TGTGCCAGCAGGGAACTCCAGCGGGGGGAGCAGTTCTTC. This gives the protein CASRELQRGEQFF.